The present T cell receptor (beta chain) was sequenced within a study of T cells in Graves' hyperthyroidism and ophthalmopathy. Study-wide points: Median prediction lead before ophthalmopathy onset was 5 to 7.5 months with the model.

Uncontrolled infection, other autoimmune disease, pregnancy or lactation disqualified patients from enrolment. Thyroid ultrasound and orbital computed tomography, with clinical symptoms and serum thyroxine and TRAb, informed diagnoses. Germline V gene lookup returns CDR1 WSHSY and CDR2 SAAADI. V lost 0 bases, J lost 5 bases, and 3 bases stayed unmatched. The CDR3 runs 14 residues. The source material, RNA transcripts, was used to amplify TCR beta CDR3 regions. HTBI primers were the set used in a first-round RT-PCR of the TCR CDR3. Each CDR3 protein gets one entry after TCRdb re-called the multiplex PCR reads with MiXCR. This table holds roughly 500,000 distinct CDR3 sequences, 40% to 55% found once. This clonotype was counted between two and nine times. Its antigen remains unknown.

The TCR originated in an adult woman with Graves' disease, either hyperthyroidism or ophthalmopathy (not recorded which). Material for sequencing was peripheral blood or thyroid tissue (not recorded which). The rearrangement links TRBV10-2 to TRBJ2-5, with TRBD2 matching 7 bases. For the CDR3, the DNA is TGCGCCAGCAGTGAGTCCTTCGGGAGGGAGACCCAGTACTTC. Its protein product is CASSESFGRETQYF.